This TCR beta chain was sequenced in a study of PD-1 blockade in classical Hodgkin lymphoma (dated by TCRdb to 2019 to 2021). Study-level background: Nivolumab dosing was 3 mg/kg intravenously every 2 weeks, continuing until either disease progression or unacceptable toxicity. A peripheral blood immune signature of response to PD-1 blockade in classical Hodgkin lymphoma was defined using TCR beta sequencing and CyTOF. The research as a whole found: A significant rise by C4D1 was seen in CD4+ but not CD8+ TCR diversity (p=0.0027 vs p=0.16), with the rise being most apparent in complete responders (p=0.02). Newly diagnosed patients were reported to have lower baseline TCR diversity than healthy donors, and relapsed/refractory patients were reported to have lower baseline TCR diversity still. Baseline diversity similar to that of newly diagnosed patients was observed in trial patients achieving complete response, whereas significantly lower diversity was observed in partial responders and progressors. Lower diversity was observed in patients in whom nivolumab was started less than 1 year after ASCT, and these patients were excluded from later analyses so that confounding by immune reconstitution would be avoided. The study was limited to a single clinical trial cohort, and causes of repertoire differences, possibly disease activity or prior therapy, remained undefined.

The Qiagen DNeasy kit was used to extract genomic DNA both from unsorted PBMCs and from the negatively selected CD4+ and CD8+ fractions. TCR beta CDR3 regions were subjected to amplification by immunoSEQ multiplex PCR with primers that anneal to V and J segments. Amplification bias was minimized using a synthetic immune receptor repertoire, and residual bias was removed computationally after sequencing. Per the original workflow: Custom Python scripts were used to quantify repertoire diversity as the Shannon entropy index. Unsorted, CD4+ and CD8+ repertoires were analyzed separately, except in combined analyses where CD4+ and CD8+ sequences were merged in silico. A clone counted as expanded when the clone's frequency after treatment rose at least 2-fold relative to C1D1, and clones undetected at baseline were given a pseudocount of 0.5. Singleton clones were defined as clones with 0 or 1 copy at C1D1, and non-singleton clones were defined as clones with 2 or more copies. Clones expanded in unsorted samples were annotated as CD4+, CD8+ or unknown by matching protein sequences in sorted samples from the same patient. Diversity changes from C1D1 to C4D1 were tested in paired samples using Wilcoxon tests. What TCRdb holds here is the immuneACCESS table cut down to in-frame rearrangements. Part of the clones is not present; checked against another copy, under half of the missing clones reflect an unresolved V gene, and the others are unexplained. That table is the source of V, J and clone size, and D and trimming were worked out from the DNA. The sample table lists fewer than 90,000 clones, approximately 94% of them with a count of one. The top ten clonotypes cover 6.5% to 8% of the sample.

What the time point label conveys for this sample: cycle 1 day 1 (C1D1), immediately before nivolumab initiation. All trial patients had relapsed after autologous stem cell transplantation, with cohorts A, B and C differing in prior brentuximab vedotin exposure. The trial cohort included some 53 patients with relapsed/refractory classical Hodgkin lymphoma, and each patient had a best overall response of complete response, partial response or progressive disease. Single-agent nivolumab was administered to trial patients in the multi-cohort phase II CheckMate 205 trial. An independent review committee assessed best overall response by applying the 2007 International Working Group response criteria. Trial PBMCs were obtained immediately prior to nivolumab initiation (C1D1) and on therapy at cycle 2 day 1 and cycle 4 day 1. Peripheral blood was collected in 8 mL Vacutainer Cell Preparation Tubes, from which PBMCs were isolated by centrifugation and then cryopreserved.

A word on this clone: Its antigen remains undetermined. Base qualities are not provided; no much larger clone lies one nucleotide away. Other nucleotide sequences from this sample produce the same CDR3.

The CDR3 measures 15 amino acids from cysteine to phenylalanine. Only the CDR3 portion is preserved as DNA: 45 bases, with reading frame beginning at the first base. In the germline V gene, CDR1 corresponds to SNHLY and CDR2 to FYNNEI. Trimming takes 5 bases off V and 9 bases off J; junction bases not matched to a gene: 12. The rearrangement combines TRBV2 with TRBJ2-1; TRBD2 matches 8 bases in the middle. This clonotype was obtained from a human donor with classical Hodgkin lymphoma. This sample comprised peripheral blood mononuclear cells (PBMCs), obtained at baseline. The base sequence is TGTGCCAGCAGTCAGGGTGCGCGGGAGGTGGGTGAGCAGTTCTTC. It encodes CASSQGAREVGEQFF. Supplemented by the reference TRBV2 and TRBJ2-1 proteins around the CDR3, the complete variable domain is EPEVTQTPSHQVTQMGQEVILRCVPISNHLYFYWYRQILGQKVEFLVSFYNNEISEKSEIFDDQFSVERPDGSNFTLKIRSTKLEDSAMYFCASSQGAREVGEQFFGPGTRLTVL.